Each of the 14 T cell receptor gamma chains below was sequenced from the same sample in a study of intestinal T cells in coeliac disease. The TRG library came from 150 to 200 ng of biopsy DNA amplified with LymphoTrack primers. TCRdb reprocessed the multiplex PCR reads through CATT. The table includes about 880 gamma-chain clones, 50% to 70% detected once. Each case's genomic DNA was extracted from ten roughly 5.4-µm formalin-fixed paraffin-embedded scrolls. Source material: a duodenal biopsy. These receptors all stem from a human donor with celiac disease.

Here the CDR3 reads CAAWDQGYFKIF. CDR3 sequence (DNA): TGTGCTGCGTGGGATCAGGGCTATTTCAAGATATTT. The rearrangement links TRGV10 to TRGJP1. TRGV10 is labeled an ORF, and its function is uncertain. This CDR3 comprises 12 residues. With 8 bases clipped from V and 14 bases from J, the junction kept 12 bases outside the gene matches.

This clone was found a few times. TCRdb has a much larger clone's protein, which differs at residue 4 from the translation of this DNA, likely because of a read error; what is shown is the protein translated from the DNA. The chain links TRGV3 to TRGJP1. The V gene's germline CDR1 is VTNTFY and CDR2 YDVSTARD (reference sequence). The CDR3 length is 13 residues. The CDR3 reads CATRESTGWFKIF. DNA for the CDR3: TGTGCCACCCGGGAGTCCACTGGTTGGTTCAAGATATTT.

This clone was seen just once. A much larger clone sits a single nucleotide away, making a read error possible. V usage is TRGV3 and J usage is TRGJP1. The CDR3 totals 18 residues. The J segment lost 0 bases and the V segment lost 0 bases, leaving 10 bases of the junction unmatched. Germline CDR1 is VTNTFY and CDR2 is YDVSTARD (reference sequence). The CDR3 DNA reads as TGTGCCACCTGGGACAGGCTCGACATTTATACCACTGGTTGGTTCAAGATATTT. It translates to CATWDRLDIYTTGWFKIF.

About this clone itself: Since a much larger clone is just one base distant, this may be a read error. The same CDR3 can be traced to other DNA sequences in this sample. The chain recombines TRGV3 with TRGJP1. The CDR3 extends over 18 amino acids. CDR1 and CDR2 from the germline V gene are VTNTFY and YDVSTARD (reference sequence). CDR3 in amino acids: CATWDRPDIYTTGWFKIF. The CDR3 DNA reads as TGTGCCACCTGGGACAGGCCCGACATTTATACCACCGGTTGGTTCAAGATATTT.

This clone rates as large. The V call is TRGV5, the J call TRGJ1 or TRGJ2. From germline, CDR1 is VINAFY and CDR2 YDVSNSKD. This CDR3 has 14 residues. Trimming took 3 bases from V and 0 from J; bases not matched to a gene: 5. CDR3 sequence reads: CATWDVRNYYKKLF. The CDR3 bases are TGTGCCACCTGGGACGTTCGGAATTATTATAAGAAACTCTTT.

This clone occurred a few times. The translated DNA and TCRdb's protein are not identical at residue 6; the protein here was translated from the DNA. The rearrangement uses TRGV10 and TRGJ1 or TRGJ2. TRGV10 is recorded as an ORF, its role being uncertain. The CDR3 consists of 12 residues. The junction had 5 bases not matched to a gene; V was cut back by 8 bases and J by 3 bases. In DNA, the CDR3 is TGTGCTGCGTGGGATTTTTATTATAAGAAACTCTTT. Encoded protein: CAAWDFYYKKLF.

As to this clone: A much larger clone is a single base away; this may be a read error. V usage is TRGV4 and J usage is TRGJ1 or TRGJ2. The CDR3 has 18 amino acids. Germline CDR1 EGSTGY, CDR2 YDSYTSSV. Trimming took 1 base from V and 0 from J; bases not matched to a gene: 15. CDR3 nucleotides: TGTGCCACCTGGGATGGCCTCCCGGGGGCCATGAATTATTATAAGAAACTCTTT. This gives the protein CATWDGLPGAMNYYKKLF.

This clone is termed large. The gene calls are TRGV9 and TRGJ1 or TRGJ2. Germline V gene sequence: CDR1 GITISATS, CDR2 ISYDGTV (reference sequence). The CDR3 extends over 11 amino acids. V trimming: 1 base; J trimming: 8 bases; junction bases outside the gene matches: 2. CDR3 region: CALWEVNKKLF. CDR3 nucleotide sequence: TGTGCCTTGTGGGAGGTTAATAAGAAACTCTTT.

This clone was found a few times. This rearrangement joins TRGV10 to TRGJ1 or TRGJ2. TRGV10 is an ORF for which the function is uncertain. This CDR3 region has 17 residues. The V and J ends lost 8 bases and 0 bases, in that order; junction bases with no gene match: 17. The chain's CDR3 is CAAWDYLWKSNYYKKLF. In nucleotides, the CDR3 is TGTGCTGCGTGGGATTATCTATGGAAGTCGAATTATTATAAGAAACTCTTT.

J is TRGJ1 or TRGJ2 and V is TRGV3. CDR1 VTNTFY and CDR2 YDVSTARD come from the germline V gene (reference sequence). The CDR3 covers 18 residues. With V trimmed by 0 bases and J by 10 bases, 24 bases remained unmatched. CDR3 bases: TGTGCCACCTGGGACAGGCTTGAAAACCCCCATCTTATTATAAAGAAACTCTTT. As protein: CATWDRLENPHLIIKKLF.

Here the CDR3 DNA reads TGTGCCACCTGGTTTCCGCTCATAAGAAAACTCTTT. Translating gives CATWFPLIRKLF. The chain uses TRGV3 and TRGJ1 or TRGJ2. The junction had 15 bases not matched to a gene; V was cut back by 6 bases and J by 13 bases. In germline, CDR1 is VTNTFY, CDR2 YDVSTARD (reference sequence). The CDR3 is 12 residues long.

This clone was recorded once. The chain couples TRGV4 to TRGJP1. Losses at the gene ends were 9 bases for V and 6 bases for J; bases not matched to a gene: 10. Germline V lookup: CDR1 EGSTGY, CDR2 YDSYTSSV. CDR3 size: 13 residues. The CDR3 coding sequence is TGTGCCACCCGTCCCCCACCTGGTTGGTTCAAGATATTT. Its translation: CATRPPPGWFKIF.

The chain employs TRGV4 and TRGJ1 or TRGJ2. With V trimmed by 9 bases and J by 3 bases, 14 bases remained unmatched. Germline V gene sequence: CDR1 EGSTGY, CDR2 YDSYTSSV. The CDR3 is 14 residues long. CDR3 region: CATEVGPSYYKKLF. DNA for the CDR3: TGTGCCACCGAGGTCGGCCCCTCTTATTATAAGAAACTCTTT.

This clone is large within its sample. This rearrangement joins TRGV2 to TRGJ1 or TRGJ2. The V gene end was trimmed by 0 bases and the J gene end by 0 bases; junction bases not matched to a gene: 2. This CDR3 contains 14 residues. The germline gives CDR1 EGSNGY, CDR2 YDSYNSKV. The CDR3 is CATWDGPNYYKKLF. CDR3 DNA sequence: TGTGCCACCTGGGACGGGCCGAATTATTATAAGAAACTCTTT.